This T cell receptor beta chain was captured in a study of cytomegalovirus exposure and HLA in healthy donors. Study results and caveats: In a later analysis, CMV-associated beta chains were mostly HLA-associated, it appeared. CMV antigen specificity of a few CMV-associated chains was confirmed in vitro. Researchers catalogued 150 or so TCR beta chains as cytomegalovirus-associated. In terms of immune exposure information, only CMV serostatus was available.

The junction had 5 bases not matched to a gene; V was cut back by 5 bases and J by 3 bases. The CDR3 covers 14 residues. CDR1 is LNHDA and CDR2 is SQIVND in the germline V gene (reference sequence). A note on this clone: What it binds is not known.

Use of 60 Vbeta and 13 Jbeta primers characterized the PCR. Libraries were prepared by immunoSEQ multiplex PCR; TCRdb keeps only in-frame clonotypes and omits some of them. The sample holds some 140,000 clones, more than 60% seen once. The rearrangement links TRBV19 to TRBJ1-1, with 8 bases matching TRBD1. The receptor comes from a woman between 18 and 30 years old in good health and CMV-seronegative. The sample comprised PBMCs. The chain's CDR3 is CASSVQGVYTEAFF. In nucleotides, the CDR3 is TGTGCCAGTAGTGTACAGGGGGTGTACACTGAAGCTTTCTTT.